A selection of T cell receptor beta chains follows, all from one sample in a study of beta chain features in type 1 diabetes. TCRdb keeps only in-frame clones here, not all; method: immunoSEQ multiplex PCR. The sample gives more than 250,000 clones, roughly 20% of which show up once; 0.028% is in the top ten. Specimen: naive CD4+ T cells from blood. These receptors were obtained from a middle-aged woman with type 1 diabetes. CDR3s include the opening cysteine and the closing phenylalanine or tryptophan. D genes are given only for firm matches. A clone size is listed for some rows: how often the clone was seen (once, few, many), or a class if it is expanded.

d_gene	v_gene	abundance	j_gene	CDR3aa	CDR3nt
-	TRBV5-1	few	TRBJ1-5	CASSLAGAGNQPQHF	TGCGCCAGCAGCTTAGCAGGGGCTGGCAATCAGCCCCAGCATTTT
-	TRBV29-1	-	TRBJ1-5	CSVEDRDQPQHF	TGCAGCGTTGAAGATCGTGATCAGCCCCAGCATTTT
TRBD1	TRBV6-5	few	TRBJ1-2	CASSPGGNYGYTF	TGTGCCAGCAGTCCAGGGGGCAACTATGGCTACACCTTC
TRBD1	TRBV28	-	TRBJ2-6	CASSFGQGAFNVLTF	TGTGCCAGCAGTTTCGGACAGGGTGCTTTTAACGTCCTGACTTTC
-	TRBV29-1	few	TRBJ1-1	CSVANGVEAFF	TGCAGCGTTGCCAACGGGGTTGAAGCTTTCTTT
TRBD1	TRBV5-1	-	TRBJ1-2	CASSLQTGAVGYTF	TGCGCCAGCAGCCTCCAGACAGGGGCGGTAGGCTACACCTTC
-	TRBV2	-	TRBJ2-7	CASSTAGSGQVSYEQYF	TGTGCCAGCAGTACAGCGGGGTCGGGACAGGTCTCCTACGAGCAGTACTTC
-	TRBV28	-	TRBJ1-1	CASTPDSNTEAFF	TGTGCCAGCACCCCGGACAGTAACACTGAAGCTTTCTTT
-	TRBV18	-	TRBJ2-3	CASSPPRGGGTDTQYF	TGTGCCAGCTCACCACCGAGAGGGGGTGGCACAGATACGCAGTATTTT
TRBD2	TRBV5-1	few	TRBJ2-5	CASSLEVAGAQVQYF	TGCGCCAGCAGCTTGGAGGTAGCGGGGGCCCAGGTCCAGTACTTC
-	TRBV7-2	few	TRBJ1-1	CASSLALAKNTEAFF	TGTGCCAGCAGCTTAGCGTTAGCCAAGAACACTGAAGCTTTCTTT
TRBD1	TRBV2	few	TRBJ1-5	CASRHGQGANQPQHF	TGTGCCAGCAGGCATGGACAGGGGGCGAATCAGCCCCAGCATTTT
-	TRBV18	-	TRBJ2-7	CASSPLYEQYF	TGTGCCAGCTCACCCCTTTACGAGCAGTACTTC
TRBD1	TRBV7-2	-	TRBJ1-5	CASSGTGGDNQPQHF	TGTGCCAGCAGCGGGACAGGGGGTGACAATCAGCCCCAGCATTTT
TRBD1	TRBV6-9	-	TRBJ1-2	CAGYRGVYGYTF	TGTGCCGGCTACAGGGGTGTCTATGGCTACACCTTC
-	TRBV7-3	-	TRBJ1-2	CASSLTPDTNYGYTF	TGTGCCAGCAGCTTAACCCCGGACACCAACTATGGCTACACCTTC
TRBD2	TRBV10-3	few	TRBJ2-7	CAIGRGDEQYF	TGTGCCATCGGGCGGGGGGACGAGCAGTACTTC
-	TRBV2	-	TRBJ1-2	CASSLQGDGYTF	TGTGCCAGCAGCTTACAGGGTGATGGCTACACCTTC
-	TRBV7-9	-	TRBJ2-7	CASSLGPRNYEQYF	TGTGCCAGCAGCTTAGGACCGCGGAACTACGAGCAGTACTTC
TRBD1	TRBV29-1	few	TRBJ1-1	CSVERGQGRTEAFF	TGCAGCGTTGAAAGAGGACAGGGGAGGACTGAAGCTTTCTTT
TRBD1	TRBV29-1	few	TRBJ1-2	CSVLPPGGLYGYTF	TGCAGCGTTCTTCCGCCAGGGGGCTTGTATGGCTACACCTTC
-	TRBV2	few	TRBJ2-6	CASSVTGLSGANVLTF	TGTGCCAGCAGTGTGACAGGTCTCTCTGGGGCCAACGTCCTGACTTTC
-	TRBV14	few	TRBJ1-2	CASSQDFPRYGYTF	TGTGCCAGCAGCCAAGACTTTCCGCGCTATGGCTACACCTTC
-	TRBV7-2	-	TRBJ1-5	CASTSHGQGIDQPQHF	TGTGCCAGCACCTCCCACGGGCAGGGTATAGACCAGCCCCAGCATTTT
-	TRBV15	-	TRBJ1-4	CATSRDSAGRNEKLFF	TGTGCCACCAGCAGAGATTCGGCGGGGAGGAATGAAAAACTGTTTTTT
-	TRBV7-2	-	TRBJ1-1	CASSLSLMNTEAFF	TGTGCCAGCAGCTTAAGCCTAATGAACACTGAAGCTTTCTTT
TRBD2	TRBV30	-	TRBJ2-7	CAWGTSGIEEQYF	TGTGCCTGGGGGACTAGCGGGATAGAGGAGCAGTACTTC
-	TRBV7-2	few	TRBJ2-1	CASSFLYNEQFF	TGTGCCAGCAGCTTCCTCTACAATGAGCAGTTCTTC
TRBD1	TRBV29-1	-	TRBJ1-2	CSVGGQPYGYTF	TGCAGCGTTGGGGGACAGCCCTATGGCTACACCTTC
TRBD1	TRBV18	-	TRBJ1-5	CASSLGTGGGQPQHF	TGTGCCAGCTCACTAGGGACAGGGGGCGGACAGCCCCAGCATTTT
-	TRBV19	few	TRBJ1-6	CASRTTGTAALHF	TGTGCCAGTAGAACCACAGGGACGGCGGCCCTCCACTTT
TRBD2	TRBV5-4	-	TRBJ2-3	CASSFPGLAGGLTDTQYF	TGTGCCAGCAGCTTCCCGGGACTAGCGGGAGGGCTGACAGATACGCAGTATTTT
TRBD1	TRBV7-6	-	TRBJ2-1	CASRPLTGSSYNEQFF	TGTGCCAGCAGACCCCTGACAGGGAGCTCCTACAATGAGCAGTTCTTC
TRBD1	TRBV7-2	few	TRBJ2-7	CASSFGTGPYEQYF	TGTGCCAGCAGCTTTGGGACAGGACCCTACGAGCAGTACTTC
TRBD1	TRBV5-4	few	TRBJ2-5	CASIHGTGSRETQYF	TGTGCCAGCATCCACGGGACAGGGTCAAGAGAGACCCAGTACTTC
TRBD1	TRBV28	-	TRBJ1-1	CATGTDIMNTEAFF	TGTGCCACAGGGACAGACATTATGAACACTGAAGCTTTCTTT
-	TRBV7-2	once	TRBJ2-1	CASSSTSREQFF	TGTGCCAGCAGCTCCACTAGTCGGGAGCAGTTCTTC
-	TRBV7-8	-	TRBJ2-5	CASSPSGGRETQYF	TGTGCCAGCAGCCCCTCCGGAGGGAGAGAGACCCAGTACTTC
-	TRBV4-1	few	TRBJ1-2	CASSQDHQAPNYGYTF	TGCGCCAGCAGCCAAGATCACCAGGCGCCCAACTATGGCTACACCTTC
-	TRBV9	-	TRBJ1-1	CASSRAATAEAFF	TGTGCCAGCAGCAGGGCGGCGACAGCTGAAGCTTTCTTT
-	TRBV13	few	TRBJ1-1	CASSLRLRVAFF	TGTGCCAGCAGCTTACGACTCCGGGTGGCTTTCTTT
-	TRBV7-8	-	TRBJ1-1	CASSFGGGTEAFF	TGTGCCAGCAGCTTTGGCGGTGGCACTGAAGCTTTCTTT
-	TRBV7-3	few	TRBJ1-1	CASSPGQNTEAFF	TGTGCCAGCAGCCCGGGACAGAACACTGAAGCTTTCTTT
TRBD1	TRBV11-2	-	TRBJ2-1	CASARDSPTYNEQFF	TGTGCCAGCGCCCGGGACAGCCCAACCTACAATGAGCAGTTCTTC
TRBD2	TRBV9	few	TRBJ2-2	CASSVLAVTGELFF	TGTGCCAGCAGCGTACTAGCGGTCACCGGGGAGCTGTTTTTT
-	TRBV28	few	TRBJ2-5	CASSSGEETQYF	TGTGCCAGCAGTTCAGGGGAAGAGACCCAGTACTTC
TRBD2	TRBV29-1	few	TRBJ2-3	CSAVLLAGATDTQYF	TGCAGCGCCGTCCTGCTAGCGGGAGCAACAGATACGCAGTATTTT
TRBD1	TRBV6-5	-	TRBJ2-2	CASKGTANTGELFF	TGTGCCAGCAAGGGGACAGCGAACACCGGGGAGCTGTTTTTT
-	TRBV2	-	TRBJ2-2	CASSEQGHTGELFF	TGTGCCAGCAGTGAACAGGGCCACACCGGGGAGCTGTTTTTT
-	TRBV2	few	TRBJ1-1	CASSVSSQDTEAFF	TGTGCCAGCAGTGTGTCCAGTCAGGACACTGAAGCTTTCTTT
TRBD2	TRBV28	few	TRBJ2-7	CASIGGRGYEQYF	TGTGCCAGCATCGGCGGGAGAGGTTACGAGCAGTACTTC
-	TRBV28	-	TRBJ2-7	CASGGEASNSYEQYF	TGTGCCAGCGGGGGCGAAGCTTCTAACTCCTACGAGCAGTACTTC
-	TRBV30	-	TRBJ1-1	CAWSVRGWNTEAFF	TGTGCCTGGAGTGTACGGGGATGGAACACTGAAGCTTTCTTT
-	TRBV14	few	TRBJ2-7	CASSQGTPPYEQYF	TGTGCCAGCAGCCAGGGGACACCTCCCTACGAGCAGTACTTC
TRBD1	TRBV7-9	few	TRBJ2-1	CASSPSTGVDEQFF	TGTGCCAGCAGCCCGTCGACAGGGGTAGATGAGCAGTTCTTC